These 2 T cell receptor beta chains came from one sample sequenced in a study of T cells in Graves' hyperthyroidism and ophthalmopathy. Regions amplified from RNA transcripts were the TCR beta CDR3 regions. First-round RT-PCR of the TCR CDR3 relied on the HTBI primer set. Each CDR3 protein is one row after TCRdb ran MiXCR on the multiplex PCR reads. This sample has roughly 420,000 distinct CDR3 sequences; about 13% occur once, and the top ten carry 5.3%. The sequencing sample was made of blood. These TCRs come from a young woman with Graves' hyperthyroidism.

This clonotype was detected a few times. V gene TRBV19 combines with J gene TRBJ1-5, with D possibly matching TRBD1 (5 bases). V was cut by 3 bases and J by 0 bases, with 15 bases left in between. This CDR3 has 17 amino acids. The germline CDR1 and CDR2 sequences are LNHDA and SQIVND (reference sequence). CDR3 nucleotide sequence: TGTGCCAGTAGTATCGTTTCGGGACCCTATAGCAATCAGCCCCAGCATTTT. Residues: CASSIVSGPYSNQPQHF.

At least ten counts were recorded for this clonotype. The V call is TRBV2, the J call TRBJ1-1; D is uncertain. CDR1 SNHLY and CDR2 FYNNEI come from the germline V gene. V was trimmed by 6 bases and J by 1 base, leaving 9 bases between them. The CDR3 runs to 13 residues. The CDR3 loop reads CASSAEANTEAFF. The DNA for the CDR3 is TGTGCCAGCAGCGCCGAAGCGAACACTGAAGCTTTCTTT.